What follows is one T cell receptor (beta chain) and its context. The antigen remains unidentified. The data are from a study of shared clonotypes between healthy human individuals. Across the study: Donors had three CD4 naive, three CD4 memory, two CD8 naive and one CD8 memory plate apiece.

Germline lookup yields CDR1 MNHNS and CDR2 SASEGT. V was pared by 7 bases and J by 8 bases, with 11 bases of the junction left unmatched. CDR3 length equals 14 residues. Whole-study results and caveats: It was expected that sequencing depth would affect clonotype sharing among donors.

Assay used: immunoSEQ multiplex PCR; TCRdb lists only in-frame clones, some missing. This repertoire shows approximately 720,000 clones, about 78% found once; its top ten account for approximately 2%. The V gene is TRBV6-1, the J gene TRBJ1-2; 9 bases are shared with TRBD1. The sequenced sample was memory CD4+ T cells sorted from blood. The subset: CD45RA-negative fraction. This TCR was recovered from a woman in her twenties or thirties in good health. CDR3 protein: CASIRGQGVGGYTF. CDR3 in DNA: TGTGCCAGCATCCGGGGACAGGGTGTGGGAGGCTACACCTTC.